This T cell receptor (beta chain) appears in the sequencing data of a study of T cell changes during pregnancy in multiple sclerosis. CDR3 size: 15 residues. Germline CDR1 reads SGHTS; CDR2 reads YDEGEE. V trimming: 5 bases; J trimming: 2 bases; junction bases outside the gene matches: 5. TCRdb's copy holds only in-frame clones and misses some; the assay was immunoSEQ multiplex PCR. The sample has roughly 100,000 clones; around nine tenths are singletons. The TCR sequence derives from a female donor in good health, enrolled as a control in a pregnancy study. The chain employs TRBV5-8 and TRBJ2-1; 9 positions agree with TRBD2. The source material was peripheral blood, sampled in the second trimester of pregnancy. CDR3 protein: CASRTGTSPYNEQFF. The CDR3 region has the DNA TGTGCCAGCAGAACCGGGACTAGCCCCTACAATGAGCAGTTCTTC.